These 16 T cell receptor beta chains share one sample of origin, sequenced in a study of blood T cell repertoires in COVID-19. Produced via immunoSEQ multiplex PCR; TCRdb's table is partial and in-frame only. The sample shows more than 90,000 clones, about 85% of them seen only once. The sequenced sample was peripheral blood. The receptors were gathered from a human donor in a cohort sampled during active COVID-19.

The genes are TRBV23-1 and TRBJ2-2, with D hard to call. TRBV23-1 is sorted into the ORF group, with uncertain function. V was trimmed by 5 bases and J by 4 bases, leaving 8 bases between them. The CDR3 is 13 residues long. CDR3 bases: TGCGCCAGCAGTTTTTCCCTCACCGGGGAGCTGTTTTTT. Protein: CASSFSLTGELFF.

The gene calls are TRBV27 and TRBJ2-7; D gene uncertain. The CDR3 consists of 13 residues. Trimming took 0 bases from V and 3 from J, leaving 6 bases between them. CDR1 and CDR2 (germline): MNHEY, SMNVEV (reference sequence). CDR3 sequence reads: CASSLSRDYEQYF. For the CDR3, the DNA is TGTGCCAGCAGTTTATCGAGAGACTACGAGCAGTACTTC.

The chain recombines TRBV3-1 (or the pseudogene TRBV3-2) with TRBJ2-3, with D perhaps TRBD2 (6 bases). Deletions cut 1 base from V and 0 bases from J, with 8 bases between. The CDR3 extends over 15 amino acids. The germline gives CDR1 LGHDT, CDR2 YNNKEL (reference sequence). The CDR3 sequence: CASSQGTTSTDTQYF. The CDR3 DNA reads TGTGCCAGCAGCCAAGGGACTACCAGCACAGATACGCAGTATTTT.

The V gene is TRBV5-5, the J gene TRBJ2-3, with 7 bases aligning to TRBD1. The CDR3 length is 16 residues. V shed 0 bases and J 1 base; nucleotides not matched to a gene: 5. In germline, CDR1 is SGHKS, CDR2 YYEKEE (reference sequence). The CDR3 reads CASSLGQGIGTDTQYF. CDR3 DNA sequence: TGTGCCAGCAGCTTGGGACAGGGCATAGGCACAGATACGCAGTATTTT.

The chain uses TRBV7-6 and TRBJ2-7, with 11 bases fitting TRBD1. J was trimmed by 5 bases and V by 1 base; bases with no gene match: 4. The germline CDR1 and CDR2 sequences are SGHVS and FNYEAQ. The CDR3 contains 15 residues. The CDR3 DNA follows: TGTGCCAGCAGCTTAGGGGACAGGGGGATCCACGAGCAGTACTTC. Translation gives CASSLGDRGIHEQYF.

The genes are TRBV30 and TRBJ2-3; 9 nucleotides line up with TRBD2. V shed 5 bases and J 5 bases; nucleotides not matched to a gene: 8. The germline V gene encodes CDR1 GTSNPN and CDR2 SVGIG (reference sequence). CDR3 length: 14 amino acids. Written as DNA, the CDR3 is TGTGCCTGGGACTTTAGCGGGGGTGGAGATACGCAGTATTTT. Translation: CAWDFSGGGDTQYF.

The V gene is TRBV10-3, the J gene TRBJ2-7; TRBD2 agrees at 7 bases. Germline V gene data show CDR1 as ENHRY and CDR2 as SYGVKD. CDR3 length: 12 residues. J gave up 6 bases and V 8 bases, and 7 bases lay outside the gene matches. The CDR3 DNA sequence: TGTGCCATCGGCCCAGCGGGGATCGAGCAGTACTTC. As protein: CAIGPAGIEQYF.

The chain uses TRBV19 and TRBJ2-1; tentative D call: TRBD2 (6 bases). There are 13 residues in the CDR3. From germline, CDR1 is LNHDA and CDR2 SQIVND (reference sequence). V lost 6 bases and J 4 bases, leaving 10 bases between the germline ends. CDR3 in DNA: TGTGCCAGTAGCGGGAGTCGGTACAATGAGCAGTTCTTC. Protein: CASSGSRYNEQFF.

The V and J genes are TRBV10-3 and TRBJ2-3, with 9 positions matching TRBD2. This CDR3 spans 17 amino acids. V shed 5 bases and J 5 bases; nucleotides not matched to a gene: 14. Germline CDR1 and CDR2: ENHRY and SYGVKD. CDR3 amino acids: CAISPRGGREGQDTQYF. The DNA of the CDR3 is TGTGCCATCAGTCCCCGTGGAGGGCGGGAGGGTCAAGATACGCAGTATTTT.

The CDR3 protein is CASTMRAEAFF. CDR3 in DNA: TGTGCCAGCACCATGCGGGCTGAAGCTTTCTTT. This sequence joins TRBV2 and TRBJ1-1, with D unclear. Germline V gives CDR1 SNHLY, CDR2 FYNNEI. The CDR3 runs 11 residues. Trimming shortened V by 7 bases and J by 6 bases, and 9 bases separated the two germline ends.

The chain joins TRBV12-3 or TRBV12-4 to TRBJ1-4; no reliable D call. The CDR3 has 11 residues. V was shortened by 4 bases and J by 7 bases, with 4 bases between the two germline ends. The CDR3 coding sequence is TGTGCCAGCAGTTCACTTGAAAAACTGTTTTTT. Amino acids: CASSSLEKLFF.

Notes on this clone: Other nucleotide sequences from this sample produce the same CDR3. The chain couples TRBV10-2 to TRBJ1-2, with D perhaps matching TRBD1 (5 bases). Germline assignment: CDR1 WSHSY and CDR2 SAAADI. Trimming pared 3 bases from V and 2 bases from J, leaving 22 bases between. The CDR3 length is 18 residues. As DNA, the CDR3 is TGCGCCAGCAGTGACCACATTCCAGGGCAGGGAAGAAACTATGGCTACACCTTC. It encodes CASSDHIPGQGRNYGYTF.

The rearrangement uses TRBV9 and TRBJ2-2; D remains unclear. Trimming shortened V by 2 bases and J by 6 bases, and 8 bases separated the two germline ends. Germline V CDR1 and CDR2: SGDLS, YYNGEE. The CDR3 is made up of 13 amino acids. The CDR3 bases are TGTGCCAGCAGCGTTCTTCCGGCCGGGGAGCTGTTTTTT. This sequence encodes CASSVLPAGELFF.

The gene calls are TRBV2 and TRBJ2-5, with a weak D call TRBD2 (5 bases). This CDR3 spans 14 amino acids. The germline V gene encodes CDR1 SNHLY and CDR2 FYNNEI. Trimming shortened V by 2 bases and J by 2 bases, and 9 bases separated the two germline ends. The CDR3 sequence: CASSESGFQETQYF. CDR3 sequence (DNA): TGTGCCAGCAGTGAATCGGGGTTTCAAGAGACCCAGTACTTC.

The CDR3 bases are TGTGCCAGCTCACCCGGGACTAGCGGGAGAGTCTTCCTACGAGAGCAGTACTTC. It yields the protein CASSPGTSGRVFLREQYF. This sequence joins TRBV18 and TRBJ2-7; 14 bases agree with TRBD2. This CDR3 has 18 residues. In germline, CDR1 is KGHSH, CDR2 LQKENI. V was clipped by 3 bases and J by 7 bases; unmatched bases: 14.

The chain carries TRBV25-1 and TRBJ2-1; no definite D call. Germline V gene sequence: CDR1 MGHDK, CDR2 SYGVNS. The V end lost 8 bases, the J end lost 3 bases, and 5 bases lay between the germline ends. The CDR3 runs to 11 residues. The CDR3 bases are TGTGCCAGCTCAGACTACAATGAGCAGTTCTTC. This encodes CASSDYNEQFF.